Detailed here is one T cell receptor beta chain. Its antigen remains unidentified. This sample stems from a study of shared clonotypes between healthy human individuals. Study-wide points: Against clonotypes common to all four donors, non-shared ones had lower generation probabilities. Across subsets, estimated richness was generally greater for naive than for memory populations.

CDR1 and CDR2 (germline): SNHLY, FYNNEI. This CDR3 contains 14 residues. Trimming cost V 5 bases and J 3 bases; bases outside gene matches: 5. In the study's own analysis: ImmunoSEQ junction-only sequences lacked quality scores, so their filtering differed. Repertoires were generated with immunoSEQ multiplex PCR, while TCRdb's copy carries only in-frame clones and drops some. For V, J and clone size, that table is used; D and trimming come from the DNA. The sample has around 700,000 clones, around four fifths seen once. The V gene is TRBV2, the J gene TRBJ2-7, with TRBD1 matching 9 bases. The sample comprised memory CD4+ T cells sorted from blood. Subset reported: CD45RA-negative fraction. This TCR was recovered from a woman aged 25 to 39 in good health. The CDR3 bases are TGTGCCAGCAGTTCCGGGACAGGGTTCTACGAGCAGTACTTC. Translation: CASSSGTGFYEQYF. Full variable domain (outside the CDR3, taken from reference TRBV2 and TRBJ2-7): EPEVTQTPSHQVTQMGQEVILRCVPISNHLYFYWYRQILGQKVEFLVSFYNNEISEKSEIFDDQFSVERPDGSNFTLKIRSTKLEDSAMYFCASSSGTGFYEQYFGPGTRLTVT.